The 8 T cell receptor beta chains given below trace back to one sample, sequenced in a study of cytomegalovirus exposure and HLA in healthy donors. 13 Jbeta primers and 60 Vbeta primers were used for the PCR. Libraries were prepared by immunoSEQ multiplex PCR; TCRdb keeps only in-frame clonotypes and omits some of them. The data contain approximately 200,000 clones, about 85% of them singletons. The specimen was PBMCs. The receptors were sampled from a human donor in good health.

The chain has TRBV28 and TRBJ2-7, with a possible D match to TRBD1 (5 bases). With 6 bases removed from V and 0 bases from J, the gap between germline ends came to 12 bases. CDR1 and CDR2 (germline): MDHEN, SYDVKM. The CDR3 has 14 residues. CDR3 sequence reads: CASRARALSYEQYF. The CDR3 DNA is TGTGCCAGCAGGGCCAGGGCCCTCTCCTACGAGCAGTACTTC.

The sample holds one count of this clone. The rearrangement uses TRBV5-8 and TRBJ2-7; 13 positions agree with TRBD2. Germline V lookup: CDR1 SGHTS, CDR2 YDEGEE. The V gene end was trimmed by 4 bases and the J gene end by 6 bases; junction bases not matched to a gene: 7. CDR3 length: 15 amino acids. The CDR3 DNA reads as TGTGCCAGCAGCCTTCGACTAGCGGGAGGTAGCGAGCAGTACTTC. Its protein is CASSLRLAGGSEQYF. Together with reference TRBV5-8 and TRBJ2-7, the CDR3 gives the full variable domain: EAGVTQSPTHLIKTRGQQATLRCSPISGHTSVYWYQQALGLGLQFLLWYDEGEERNRGNFPPRFSGRQFPNYSSELNVNALELEDSALYLCASSLRLAGGSEQYFGPGTRLTVT.

J is TRBJ2-1 and V is TRBV7-2, with 7 positions matching TRBD2. This CDR3 region has 14 residues. CDR1 SGHTA and CDR2 FQGNSA come from the germline V gene. Germline trimming cut 3 bases from V and 2 bases from J; bases unmatched to any gene: 1. The CDR3 region has the DNA TGTGCCAGCAGCTTTCTAGCGGCCTACAATGAGCAGTTCTTC. It encodes CASSFLAAYNEQFF.

The V and J genes are TRBV9 and TRBJ2-2; 7 bases map to TRBD2. The CDR3 consists of 19 residues. With 5 bases clipped from V and 4 bases from J, the junction kept 20 bases outside the gene matches. Germline-derived CDR1 and CDR2 are SGDLS and YYNGEE. CDR3 protein: CASSPMPKGGLAFTGELFF. The CDR3 DNA reads TGTGCCAGCAGTCCTATGCCCAAGGGAGGGCTGGCGTTCACCGGGGAGCTGTTTTTT.

The rearrangement joins TRBV5-1 to TRBJ2-3; 12 nucleotides match TRBD2. The CDR3 sequence is 17 residues long. After removal of 2 bases from V and 4 bases from J, the junction contained 8 bases not matched to a gene. CDR1 SGHRS and CDR2 YFSETQ come from the germline V gene. The CDR3 DNA reads as TGCGCCAGCAGCTTTCGACTAGCGGGAGATAGTGCAGATACGCAGTATTTT. Amino acid sequence: CASSFRLAGDSADTQYF.

This clone was observed once. This sequence joins TRBV7-3 and TRBJ2-7; TRBD1 might be the D (6 bases). V was clipped by 4 bases and J by 3 bases, with 10 bases between them. This CDR3 contains 13 residues. CDR1 and CDR2 from the germline V gene are SGHTA and FQGTGA. The CDR3 nucleotides are TGTGCCAGCAGCTCCGGACAGAACTACGAGCAGTACTTC. This gives the protein CASSSGQNYEQYF.

V is TRBV27 and J is TRBJ2-7; possible D gene TRBD1, 5 bases. The CDR3 loop spans 13 amino acids. Germline V gene lookup returns CDR1 MNHEY and CDR2 SMNVEV (reference sequence). Trimming removed 2 bases at V and 3 bases at J, with 8 bases between. The CDR3: CASSLGHRYEQYF. The DNA of the CDR3 is TGTGCCAGCAGTTTAGGACACCGCTACGAGCAGTACTTC.

The CDR3 bases are TGTGCCAGCAGACGGGAGACCGGGGAGCTGTTTTTT. Amino acids: CASRRETGELFF. The chain is built from TRBV13 and TRBJ2-2; weak D call: TRBD2 (6 bases). This CDR3 comprises 12 residues. Germline V CDR1 and CDR2: PRHDT, FYEKMQ (reference sequence). V was shortened by 6 bases and J by 5 bases, with 7 bases between the two germline ends.